The rows below give T cell receptor beta chains drawn from one sample of a study of T cell repertoires in cytomegalovirus infection. TCRdb processed the reads anew with MiXCR; each CDR3 protein has one entry. Of 150,000 to 200,000 distinct CDR3 sequences listed, 28% are singletons. The source material was PBMCs. These receptors came from a human donor in good health (CMV status not recorded). Some clones in this sample may be carry-over from other donors' samples. The CDR3 runs from the conserved cysteine through the conserved F or W. Clone size is given for some rows only: seen once, a few or many times, or a class if the clone is expanded.

>-|TRBV7-9|TRBJ2-3
CASSLETITDTQYF
>-|TRBV12-3/TRBV12-4|TRBJ1-1
CASNLRRDTEAFF
>-|TRBV6-6|TRBJ1-6
CASSYTRQGYNSPLHF
>-|TRBV5-5|TRBJ1-1
CASSLEGRRTEAFF
>-|TRBV7-2|TRBJ2-1
CASSLAGLAGLSYNEQFF
>few|TRBV11-1|TRBJ2-1
CASSLRFGRTGSYNEQFF
>many|TRBV7-6|TRBJ1-5
CASSLDAYQPQHF
>few|TRBV14|TRBJ2-7
CASSQDYEQYF
>-|TRBV12-3/TRBV12-4|TRBJ1-2
CASSPDRVLGYTF
>-|TRBV6-2/TRBV6-3|TRBJ2-7
CASSEWGDGTPYEQYF
>few|TRBV29-1|TRBJ2-1
CSPRLSDSRRGYNEQFF
>once|TRBV5-1|TRBJ1-4
CASSTGDATNEKLFF
>-|TRBV7-9|TRBJ1-1
CASSPPFRFGATEAFF
>-|TRBV18|TRBJ1-1
CASSPLTASNTEAFF
>-|TRBV12-3/TRBV12-4|TRBJ2-7
CASSPGTGGRYEQYF
>-|TRBV15|TRBJ1-5
CATSAIRQPQHF